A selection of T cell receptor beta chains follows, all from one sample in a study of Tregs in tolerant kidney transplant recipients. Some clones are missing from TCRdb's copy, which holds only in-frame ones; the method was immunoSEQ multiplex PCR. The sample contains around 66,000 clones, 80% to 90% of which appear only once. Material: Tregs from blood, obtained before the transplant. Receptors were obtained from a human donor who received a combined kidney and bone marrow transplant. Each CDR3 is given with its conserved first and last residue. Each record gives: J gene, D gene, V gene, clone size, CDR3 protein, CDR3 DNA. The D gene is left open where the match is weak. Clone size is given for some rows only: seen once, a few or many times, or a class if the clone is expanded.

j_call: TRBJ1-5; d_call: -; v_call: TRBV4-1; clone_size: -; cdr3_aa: CASSQELSGLFQPQHF; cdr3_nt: TGCGCCAGCAGCCAAGAATTGAGTGGTTTGTTCCAGCCCCAGCATTTT
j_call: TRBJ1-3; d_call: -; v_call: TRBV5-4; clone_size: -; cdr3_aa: CASSSPAPGKSSGNTIYF; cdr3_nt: TGTGCCAGCAGCTCCCCCGCACCAGGGAAGAGTTCTGGAAACACCATATATTTT
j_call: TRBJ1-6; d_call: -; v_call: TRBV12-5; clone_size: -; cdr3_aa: CASGLGRAAYNSPLHF; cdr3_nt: TGTGCTAGTGGTTTGGGGAGGGCCGCCTATAATTCACCCCTCCACTTT
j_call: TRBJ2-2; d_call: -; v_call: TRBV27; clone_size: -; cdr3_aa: CASSPPWAGELFF; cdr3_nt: TGTGCCAGCAGTCCACCGTGGGCCGGGGAGCTGTTTTTT
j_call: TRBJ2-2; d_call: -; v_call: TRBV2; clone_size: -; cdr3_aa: CASSPTGWGTGELFF; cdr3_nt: TGTGCCAGCAGTCCTACAGGGTGGGGCACCGGGGAGCTGTTTTTT
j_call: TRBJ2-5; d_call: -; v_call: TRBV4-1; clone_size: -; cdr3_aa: CASSQGGHQETQYF; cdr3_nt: TGCGCCAGCAGCCAAGGGGGACACCAAGAGACCCAGTACTTC
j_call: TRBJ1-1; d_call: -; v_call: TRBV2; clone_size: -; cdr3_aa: CASISILNTEAFF; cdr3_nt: TGTGCCAGCATATCAATCCTGAACACTGAAGCTTTCTTT
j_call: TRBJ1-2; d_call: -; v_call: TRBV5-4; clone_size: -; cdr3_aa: CASSLDRYGYTF; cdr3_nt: TGTGCCAGCAGCTTAGACCGATATGGCTACACCTTC
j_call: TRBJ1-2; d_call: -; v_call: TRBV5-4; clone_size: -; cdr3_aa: CASSLDRAGYGYTF; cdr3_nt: TGTGCCAGCAGCTTGGACCGGGCCGGCTATGGCTACACCTTC
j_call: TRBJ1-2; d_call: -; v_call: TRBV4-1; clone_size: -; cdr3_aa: CASSQDGARLGYTF; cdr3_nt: TGCGCCAGCAGCCAAGATGGGGCTCGACTTGGCTACACCTTC
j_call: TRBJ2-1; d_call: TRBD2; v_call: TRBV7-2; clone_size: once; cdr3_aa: CASSSLAVAYNEQFF; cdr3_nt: TGTGCCAGCAGCTCACTAGCGGTCGCCTACAATGAGCAGTTCTTC
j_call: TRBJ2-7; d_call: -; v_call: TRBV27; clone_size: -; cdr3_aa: CASSGGSGPPLDEQYF; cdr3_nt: TGTGCCAGCAGTGGGGGGTCGGGGCCTCCCCTAGACGAGCAGTACTTC
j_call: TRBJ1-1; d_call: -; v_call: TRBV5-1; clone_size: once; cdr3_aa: CASSLAGNTEAFF; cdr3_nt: TGCGCCAGCAGCTTGGCCGGGAACACTGAAGCTTTCTTT
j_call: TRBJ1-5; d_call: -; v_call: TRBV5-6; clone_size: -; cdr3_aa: CASSLAGHGQPQHF; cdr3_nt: TGTGCCAGCAGCTTGGCAGGTCACGGTCAGCCCCAGCATTTT
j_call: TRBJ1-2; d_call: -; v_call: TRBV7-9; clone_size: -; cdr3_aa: CASSLGQSDGYTF; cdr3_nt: TGTGCCAGCAGCTTAGGGCAGTCCGATGGCTACACCTTC
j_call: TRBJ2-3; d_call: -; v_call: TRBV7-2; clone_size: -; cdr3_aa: CASSLARLTDTQYF; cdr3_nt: TGTGCCAGCAGCTTAGCGAGACTGACAGATACGCAGTATTTT
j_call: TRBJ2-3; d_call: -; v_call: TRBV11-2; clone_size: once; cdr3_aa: CASSPSAGMDTQYF; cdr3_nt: TGTGCCAGCAGCCCCTCGGCAGGGATGGATACGCAGTATTTT
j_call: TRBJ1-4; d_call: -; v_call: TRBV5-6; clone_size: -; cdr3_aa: CASSLVAEKLFF; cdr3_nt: TGTGCCAGCAGCTTGGTGGCGGAAAAACTGTTTTTT
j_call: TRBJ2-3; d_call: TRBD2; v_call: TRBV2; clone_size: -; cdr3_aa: CASSVLAGTDTQYF; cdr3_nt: TGTGCCAGCAGTGTCCTAGCGGGGACAGATACGCAGTATTTT
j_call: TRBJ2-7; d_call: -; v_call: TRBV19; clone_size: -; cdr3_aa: CASRKGGEYTSSYEQYF; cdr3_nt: TGTGCCAGTAGGAAGGGGGGGGAGTACACCAGCTCCTACGAGCAGTACTTC
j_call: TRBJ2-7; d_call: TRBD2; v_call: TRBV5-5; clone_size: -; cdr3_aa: CASSISGGAPYEQYF; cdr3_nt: TGTGCCAGCAGCATAAGCGGGGGCGCCCCCTACGAGCAGTACTTC
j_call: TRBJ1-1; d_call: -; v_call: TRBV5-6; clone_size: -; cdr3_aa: CASSLIRGDSEAFF; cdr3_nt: TGTGCCAGCAGCTTGATTCGGGGGGACTCTGAAGCTTTCTTT
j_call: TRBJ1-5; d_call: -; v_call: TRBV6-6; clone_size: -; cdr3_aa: CASSYSTDQPQHF; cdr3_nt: TGTGCCAGCAGTTACTCGACCGATCAGCCCCAGCATTTT
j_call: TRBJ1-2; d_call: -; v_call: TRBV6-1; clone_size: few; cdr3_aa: CASSDFGGSYGYTF; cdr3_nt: TGTGCCAGCAGTGATTTTGGGGGAAGCTATGGCTACACCTTC
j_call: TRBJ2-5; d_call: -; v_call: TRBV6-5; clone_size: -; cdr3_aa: CASSAGQGGETQYF; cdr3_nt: TGTGCCAGCAGTGCCGGACAGGGAGGGGAGACCCAGTACTTC
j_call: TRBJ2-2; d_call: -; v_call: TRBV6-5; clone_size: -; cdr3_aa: CASSVGGGELFF; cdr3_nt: TGTGCCAGCAGTGTCGGTGGCGGGGAGCTGTTTTTT
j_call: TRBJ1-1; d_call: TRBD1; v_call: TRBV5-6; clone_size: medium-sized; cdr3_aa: CAGGQWGSNTEAFF; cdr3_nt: TGTGCCGGGGGACAGTGGGGGTCTAACACTGAAGCTTTCTTT
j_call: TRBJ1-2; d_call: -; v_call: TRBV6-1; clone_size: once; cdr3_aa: CASSQQVFTGYTF; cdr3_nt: TGTGCCAGCAGTCAACAGGTCTTTACGGGCTACACCTTC
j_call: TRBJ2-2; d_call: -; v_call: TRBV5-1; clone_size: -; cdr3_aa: CASSSGTGELFF; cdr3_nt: TGCGCCAGCAGCTCGGGCACCGGGGAGCTGTTTTTT
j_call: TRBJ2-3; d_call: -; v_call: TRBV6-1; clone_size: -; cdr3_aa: CASDSGNINTDTQYF; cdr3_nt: TGTGCCAGCGACTCCGGGAACATAAACACAGATACGCAGTATTTT
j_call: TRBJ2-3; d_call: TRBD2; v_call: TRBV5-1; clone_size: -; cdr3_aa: CASSLGLAGGRGSDTQYF; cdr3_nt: TGCGCCAGCAGCTTGGGACTAGCGGGGGGCCGTGGTTCGGATACGCAGTATTTT
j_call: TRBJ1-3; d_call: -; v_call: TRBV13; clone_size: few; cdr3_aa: CASSASMGARSGNTIYF; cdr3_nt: TGTGCCAGCAGCGCCTCAATGGGAGCCCGCTCTGGAAACACCATATATTTT
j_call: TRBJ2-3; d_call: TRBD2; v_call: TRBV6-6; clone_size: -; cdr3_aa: CASSSLTGTSKDTQYF; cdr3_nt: TGTGCCAGCAGTTCCCTTACCGGGACTAGCAAGGATACGCAGTATTTT